This paragraph covers one TCR beta chain sequence. This record belongs to a study of shared clonotypes between healthy human individuals. All donors were healthy HIV-negative adults lacking recent acute infections or vaccinations. The CDR3 is made up of 13 amino acids. The ends were cut back, 4 bases at V and 6 bases at J, with 14 bases in the middle. CDR1 is SGHNT, CDR2 YYREEE, per germline (reference sequence). This table comes from immunoSEQ multiplex PCR, and its TCRdb copy is limited to in-frame clones, with some not included. The sample gives 2 million to 3 million clones, roughly 93% of which show up once; 0.36% is in the top ten.

The chain is built from TRBV5-4 and TRBJ2-7; the D is unclear. The origin of this receptor is a man aged 18 to 35 in good health. Some clones in this sample may be carry-over from other donors' samples. The sample taken for sequencing was naive CD4+ T cells from PBMCs. Indicated subset: CD45RA+ positively selected. CDR3 sequence reads: CASSTGPGSEQYF. CDR3 DNA sequence: TGTGCCAGCAGCACGGGCCCGGGCTCCGAGCAGTACTTC.